The 21 T cell receptor beta chains given below trace back to one sample, sequenced in a study of T-cell memory formation after mild COVID-19. TCRdb re-called the 5' RACE reads through MiXCR, storing one row per CDR3 protein. This sample has over 300,000 distinct CDR3 sequences, with around 20% found just once. The sample was PBMCs or a T cell subset sorted from them (not recorded which). These receptors originate from a man between 18 and 35 years old who had mild COVID-19 (a few samples of this study predate the infection). Cell type and time point are not known.

The gene calls are TRBV20-1 and TRBJ2-5, with TRBD1 matching 8 bases. V was pared by 0 bases and J by 3 bases, with 6 bases of the junction left unmatched. CDR1 is DFQATT, CDR2 SNEGSKA, per germline (reference sequence). The CDR3 totals 15 residues. CDR3 in amino acids: CSARDLAQGEETQYF. The CDR3 nucleotides read TGCAGTGCTAGAGATCTTGCACAGGGGGAAGAGACCCAGTACTTC.

This chain joins TRBV6-5 and TRBJ2-5; 8 bases are a match to TRBD2. Trimming at V came to 10 bases and at J to 7 bases, leaving 8 bases not matched to a gene. This CDR3 region has 12 residues. CDR1 MNHEY and CDR2 SVGAGI come from the germline V gene. The CDR3 nucleotides are TGTGCCACACTTAGCGGGGCCAGGACCCAGTACTTC. It translates to CATLSGARTQYF.

This clonotype came up a few times. V usage is TRBV5-1 and J usage is TRBJ1-3; D remains ambiguous. V lost 0 bases, J lost 0 bases, and 10 bases lay in between. CDR3 size: 16 residues. From germline, CDR1 is SGHRS and CDR2 YFSETQ. In DNA, the CDR3 is TGCGCCAGCAGCTTGGGGGCTGACTTCTCTGGAAACACCATATATTTT. It encodes CASSLGADFSGNTIYF.

In its sample, this clonotype was seen a few times. The CDR3 region is CASSLGPSGGVSTDTQYF. The CDR3 region has the DNA TGTGCCAGCAGCTTAGGGCCTAGCGGGGGGGTGAGCACAGATACGCAGTATTTT. This chain connects TRBV7-2 to TRBJ2-3; TRBD2 matches at 12 bases. CDR3 length: 18 amino acids. Germline V lookup: CDR1 SGHTA, CDR2 FQGNSA. The V segment lost 1 base and the J segment 0 bases; nucleotides outside the gene matches: 5.

This clonotype turned up a few times. The V and J genes are TRBV7-9 and TRBJ2-3; TRBD2 matches at 14 bases. The V segment lost 5 bases and the J segment 0 bases; nucleotides outside the gene matches: 7. This CDR3 contains 18 residues. The germline V gene has CDR1 SEHNR and CDR2 FQNEAQ (reference sequence). This CDR3 reads CASSLGTSGGPSTDTQYF. Here the CDR3 DNA reads TGTGCCAGCAGCCTTGGGACTAGCGGGGGCCCCAGCACAGATACGCAGTATTTT.

The chain has TRBV9 and TRBJ2-5; 9 bases are shared with TRBD1. There are 17 residues in the CDR3. J gave up 0 bases and V 3 bases, and 9 bases lay outside the gene matches. Germline V gene lookup returns CDR1 SGDLS and CDR2 YYNGEE. CDR3 nucleotide sequence: TGTGCCAGCAGCGACCCCGACAGGGGGGTGAACCAAGAGACCCAGTACTTC. Translation gives CASSDPDRGVNQETQYF.

This clonotype was counted between two and nine times. The chain combines TRBV12-3 or TRBV12-4 with TRBJ2-2; possibly TRBD1 for D (5 bases). V lost 0 bases and J lost 3, with 8 bases in between. The CDR3 runs 15 residues. The DNA of the CDR3 is TGTGCCAGCAGTTTAGCGGGGCGTTACACCGGGGAGCTGTTTTTT. It specifies CASSLAGRYTGELFF.

The V gene is TRBV7-9, the J gene TRBJ2-3; weak D call: TRBD1 (6 bases). The CDR3 is made up of 16 amino acids. Germline CDR1 SEHNR, CDR2 FQNEAQ (reference sequence). V lost 6 bases and J lost 1, with 17 bases in between. This chain's CDR3 is CASSPSGAWGTDTQYF. The CDR3 DNA reads TGTGCCAGCAGTCCTTCAGGGGCATGGGGCACAGATACGCAGTATTTT.

J is TRBJ2-7 and V is TRBV2; 9 nucleotides align to TRBD2. The CDR3 sequence is 15 residues long. Germline trimming cut 3 bases from V and 2 bases from J; bases unmatched to any gene: 5. The germline CDR1 and CDR2 sequences are SNHLY and FYNNEI. The CDR3 nucleotides read TGTGCCAGCAGTGAGCGAGCGGGGGGCCCCTACGAGCAGTACGTC. Translated, it gives CASSERAGGPYEQYV.

This clonotype was seen a handful of times. The chain joins TRBV20-1 to TRBJ1-2; no reliable D call. The germline gives CDR1 DFQATT, CDR2 SNEGSKA (reference sequence). The CDR3 totals 14 residues. V shed 4 bases and J shed 7 bases, with 19 bases lying between them. The CDR3 nucleotides are TGCAGTGCTACCCCGGGCTCCGTAAAAGCTGGCTACACCTTC. Protein product: CSATPGSVKAGYTF.

The chain joins TRBV4-3 to TRBJ2-7; 11 bases agree with TRBD2. The V and J ends lost 3 bases and 4 bases, in that order; junction bases with no gene match: 8. The germline V gene encodes CDR1 LGHNA and CDR2 YSLEER. CDR3 size: 16 residues. The CDR3 DNA sequence: TGCGCCAGCAGCCAGGCACTAGCGGGGGCTCCTTACGAGCAGTACTTC. It translates to CASSQALAGAPYEQYF.

V and J are TRBV7-2 and TRBJ2-3; TRBD2 might be the D (6 bases). The CDR3 contains 15 residues. V was clipped by 0 bases and J by 1 base, with 8 bases between them. CDR1 and CDR2 from the germline V gene are SGHTA and FQGNSA. CDR3 DNA: TGTGCCAGCAGCTTAGCGCGGGGCCGCACAGATACGCAGTATTTT. Its protein product is CASSLARGRTDTQYF.

This chain uses TRBV20-1 with TRBJ2-5, with TRBD2 matching 9 bases. Germline V gives CDR1 DFQATT, CDR2 SNEGSKA (reference sequence). V gave up 4 bases and J gave up 3 bases; unmatched junction bases: 9. CDR3 length: 15 residues. CDR3 DNA sequence: TGCAGTGCTAACTCAGCGGGGGGCCGGGAAGAGACCCAGTACTTC. This encodes CSANSAGGREETQYF.

This clonotype showed up just a few times. V gene TRBV7-2 combines with J gene TRBJ2-3; 11 nucleotides match TRBD1. This CDR3 spans 15 amino acids. The junction had 6 bases not matched to a gene; V was cut back by 5 bases and J by 5 bases. Germline V gene data show CDR1 as SGHTA and CDR2 as FQGNSA. Here the CDR3 reads CASSVGQGAGDTQYF. In DNA form, the CDR3 reads TGTGCCAGCAGCGTTGGACAGGGGGCAGGAGATACGCAGTATTTT.

This clonotype was counted only a few times. The chain carries TRBV6-5 and TRBJ2-7, with D maybe TRBD2 (6 bases). Trimming left V 6 bases short and J 2 bases short, with 8 bases between. The germline gives CDR1 MNHEY, CDR2 SVGAGI. The CDR3 is made up of 12 amino acids. In nucleotides, the CDR3 is TGTGCCAGCAGGGGGGAGGCCTACGAGCAGTACGTC. Amino acid sequence: CASRGEAYEQYV.

The table lists this clonotype with a few counts. This sequence joins TRBV6-5 and TRBJ2-7; D not certain. CDR3 size: 16 residues. Trimming took off 8 bases at V and 3 bases at J, with 23 bases between the two ends. Per the germline V gene, CDR1 is MNHEY and CDR2 is SVGAGI. The CDR3: CASGRSAKELSYEQYF. CDR3 sequence (DNA): TGTGCCAGCGGACGATCCGCCAAGGAACTTAGCTACGAGCAGTACTTC.

DNA of the CDR3: TGTGCCAGCACCGGGCGAGCAGGAAGCATGGGATCACCCCTCCACTTT. This encodes CASTGRAGSMGSPLHF. The chain combines TRBV6-5 with TRBJ1-6; D gene unclear. The germline gives CDR1 MNHEY, CDR2 SVGAGI. V lost 7 bases and J 10 bases, leaving 23 bases between the germline ends. The CDR3 length is 16 residues.

This clonotype turned up a few times. CDR3 nucleotide sequence: TGCAGCGTTGACAATTGGGGCCGCACAGATACGCAGTATTTT. This translates into CSVDNWGRTDTQYF. This chain links TRBV29-1 with TRBJ2-3, with D perhaps matching TRBD1 (5 bases). The V gene's germline CDR1 is SQVTM and CDR2 ANQGSEA. Trimming stripped 3 bases from V and 1 base from J, with 11 bases between. This CDR3 is built from 14 residues.

Only a few counts were recorded for this clonotype. The CDR3, as DNA: TGCGCCAGCAGCTTGGAGGGGGTTGGGGCCAACGTCCTGACTTTC. Its translation is CASSLEGVGANVLTF. The chain carries TRBV5-1 and TRBJ2-6; tentative D call: TRBD1 (6 bases). The CDR3 runs to 15 residues. V was shortened by 0 bases and J by 3 bases, with 7 bases between the two germline ends. CDR1 is SGHRS, CDR2 YFSETQ, per germline. Full variable domain (missing parts from reference TRBV5-1 and TRBJ2-6): KAGVTQTPRYLIKTRGQQVTLSCSPISGHRSVSWYQQTPGQGLQFLFEYFSETQRNKGNFPGRFSGRQFSNSRSEMNVSTLELGDSALYLCASSLEGVGANVLTFGAGSRLTVL.

The J gene is TRBJ1-1, the V gene TRBV7-9, with D maybe TRBD1 (5 bases). Germline V lookup: CDR1 SEHNR, CDR2 FQNEAQ (reference sequence). V dropped 5 bases and J dropped 4 bases, with 11 bases sitting between them. The CDR3 runs to 13 residues. The DNA for the CDR3 is TGTGCCAGCAGCCCGGGGGTCGGCACTGAAGCTTTCTTT. This codes for CASSPGVGTEAFF.

The chain combines TRBV20-1 with TRBJ2-5; TRBD2 is a possible D gene (6 bases). Between the trimmed V and J ends, which lost 5 bases and 4 bases, there was a span of 11 bases. CDR1 is DFQATT, CDR2 SNEGSKA, per germline (reference sequence). The CDR3 sequence is 12 residues long. DNA of the CDR3: TGCAGTGCTCGGGACTCCCTAGAGACCCAGTACTTC. Protein: CSARDSLETQYF.